A single sample is the source of the 24 T cell receptor beta chains below, sequenced in a study of T cells in Graves' hyperthyroidism and ophthalmopathy. Regions amplified from RNA transcripts were the TCR beta CDR3 regions. The TCR CDR3 was amplified in a first-round RT-PCR using the HTBI primer set. One entry per CDR3 protein results from TCRdb running MiXCR on the multiplex PCR reads. The sample holds under 400,000 distinct CDR3 sequences, around a sixth seen once. Sequencing was performed on blood. The receptors were sampled from a woman between 35 and 50 years old with Graves' ophthalmopathy.

The rearrangement links TRBV6-2 or TRBV6-3 to TRBJ2-2; no definite D call. Trimming shortened V by 7 bases and J by 11 bases, and 14 bases separated the two germline ends. The germline V gene encodes CDR1 MNHEY and CDR2 SVGEGT. The CDR3 runs to 12 residues. The CDR3 loop reads CASTEGFGELFF. CDR3 nucleotides: TGTGCCAGCACCGAAGGGTTTGGTGAGCTGTTTTTT.

The sample holds many counts of this clonotype. V usage is TRBV5-1 and J usage is TRBJ2-7; 13 bases map to TRBD2. J lost 5 bases, V lost 3 bases, and 5 bases had no gene match. CDR3 length equals 15 residues. Looked up from germline, CDR1 is SGHRS and CDR2 is YFSETQ. Here the CDR3 reads CASSSTSGRAHEQYF. The CDR3 coding sequence is TGCGCCAGCAGCTCCACTAGCGGGAGGGCCCACGAGCAGTACTTC.

In this sample, this clonotype turned up many times. The chain has TRBV7-3 and TRBJ2-6; D call uncertain. In germline, CDR1 is SGHTA, CDR2 FQGTGA. V lost 2 bases to trimming and J lost 2 bases, with 7 bases between them. This CDR3 comprises 15 residues. CDR3: CASSLGPAGANVLTF. CDR3 sequence (DNA): TGTGCCAGCAGCTTAGGGCCCGCTGGGGCCAACGTCCTGACTTTC. The variable domain in full, completed from reference TRBV7-3 and TRBJ2-6, reads GAGVSQTPSNKVTEKGKYVELRCDPISGHTALYWYRQSLGQGPEFLIYFQGTGAADDSGLPNDRFFAVRPEGSVSTLKIQRTERGDSAVYLCASSLGPAGANVLTFGAGSRLTVL.

As for this clonotype: A much larger clonotype is one base distant, so this may be a read error. Written as DNA, the CDR3 is TGTGCCATCTCATCAGCGAACACCGGGGAGCTGTTTTTT. Translating gives CAISSANTGELFF. The chain carries TRBV10-3 and TRBJ2-2; D uncertain. Germline assignment: CDR1 ENHRY and CDR2 SYGVKD. The ends were cut back, 8 bases at V and 0 bases at J, with 7 bases in the middle. This CDR3 has 13 residues.

This clonotype was found many times. The chain uses TRBV6-1 and TRBJ2-5; D possibly matches TRBD1 or TRBD2 (6 bases each). Trimming took off 3 bases at V and 5 bases at J, with 13 bases between the two ends. The germline CDR1 and CDR2 sequences are MNHNS and SASEGT. CDR3 length equals 14 residues. CDR3 sequence (DNA): TGTGCCAGCAGTGACGGGGGCTATTGGGAGACCCAGTACTTC. This translates into CASSDGGYWETQYF.

This clonotype was counted ten times or more. The chain combines TRBV4-1 with TRBJ2-7, with 8 nucleotides matching TRBD1. CDR1 is MGHRA and CDR2 is YSYEKL in the germline V gene. The CDR3 is made up of 14 amino acids. The ends lost 5 bases at V and 2 bases at J; junction bases unmatched: 5. For the CDR3, the DNA is TGCGCCAGCAGCGGCGGGACAGGAGCCTACGAGCAGTACTTC. It yields the protein CASSGGTGAYEQYF.

The rearrangement joins TRBV6-5 to TRBJ2-2; D is unclear. V lost 4 bases, J lost 0 bases, and 12 bases lay in between. The length of the CDR3 is 16 residues. Germline-derived CDR1 and CDR2 are MNHEY and SVGAGI. The CDR3 here is CASSSYRITNTGELFF. The CDR3 bases are TGTGCCAGCAGTTCATACCGAATTACGAACACCGGGGAGCTGTTTTTT.

This clonotype was seen at least ten times. DNA of the CDR3: TGTGCCAACAAACAGGTTGAAGCGTATGGCTACACCTTC. Amino acids: CANKQVEAYGYTF. The J gene is TRBJ1-2, the V gene TRBV2; D may be TRBD1 (5 bases). The CDR3 sequence is 13 residues long. Trimming removed 10 bases at V and 5 bases at J, with 17 bases between. The V gene's germline CDR1 is SNHLY and CDR2 FYNNEI.

This clonotype was seen ten or more times. DNA of the CDR3: TGTGCCAGCAGTGTCACAGTGACCTACGAGCAGTACTTC. It is translated as CASSVTVTYEQYF. The rearrangement links TRBV11-2 to TRBJ2-7; D is uncertain. This CDR3 spans 13 amino acids. Trimming took off 6 bases at V and 2 bases at J, with 11 bases between the two ends. Germline V CDR1 and CDR2: SGHAT, FQNNGV.

This chain links TRBV10-3 with TRBJ2-7, with D possibly being TRBD1 or TRBD2 (6 bases each). Trimming stripped 9 bases from V and 5 bases from J, with 17 bases between. The CDR3 length is 13 residues. In germline, CDR1 is ENHRY, CDR2 SYGVKD. CDR3 loop: CAMGDRWGDEQYF. The CDR3 DNA reads TGTGCCATGGGCGACAGGTGGGGGGACGAGCAGTACTTC.

At least ten counts were recorded for this clonotype. This chain connects TRBV28 to TRBJ2-1; 7 positions match TRBD1. The germline V gene encodes CDR1 MDHEN and CDR2 SYDVKM. With 4 bases clipped from V and 7 bases from J, the junction kept 10 bases outside the gene matches. The CDR3 runs to 15 residues. Written as DNA, the CDR3 is TGTGCCAGCAGTTCAGGGGGAATCGGGAAGAATGAGCAGTTCTTC. It encodes CASSSGGIGKNEQFF.

This clonotype has just a few counts. The gene calls are TRBV7-8 and TRBJ2-7; D is unresolved. V dropped 3 bases and J dropped 5 bases, with 14 bases sitting between them. Germline V gene data show CDR1 as SGHVS and CDR2 as FQNEAQ. CDR3 length: 14 residues. The CDR3 protein is CASSLSGGSDEQYF. The CDR3 DNA reads as TGTGCCAGCAGCTTGAGTGGCGGTTCCGACGAGCAGTACTTC.

About this clonotype itself: This may come from a read error, since a much larger clone is one base off. The missing conserved phenylalanine or tryptophan at the end of this CDR3 makes a read error likely. The gene calls are TRBV30 and TRBJ1-1, with D possibly TRBD1 on 6 matching bases. CDR1 is GTSNPN, CDR2 SVGIG, per germline (reference sequence). The CDR3 contains 14 residues. The V end lost 4 bases, the J end lost 3 bases, and 15 bases lay between the germline ends. The CDR3 DNA follows: TGTGCCTGGATTCTATCGGGGGCGGACACTGAAGCTTTCCTT. Protein: CAWILSGADTEAFL.

This clonotype appeared many times. The rearrangement uses TRBV3-1 and TRBJ2-7; 8 bases line up with TRBD2. The CDR3 length is 16 residues. The J segment lost 4 bases and the V segment lost 0 bases, leaving 8 bases of the junction unmatched. Germline CDR1 is LGHDT and CDR2 is YNNKEL (reference sequence). CDR3 region: CASSQDGSGSRYEQYF. DNA of the CDR3: TGTGCCAGCAGCCAAGATGGGAGCGGGAGTCGGTACGAGCAGTACTTC.

This clonotype was seen at least ten times. V and J are TRBV20-1 and TRBJ2-2; D tentatively reads TRBD1 or TRBD2 (6 bases each). Trimming shortened V by 5 bases and J by 1 base, and 17 bases separated the two germline ends. The germline V gene has CDR1 DFQATT and CDR2 SNEGSKA (reference sequence). This CDR3 has 16 amino acids. The CDR3 here is CSASRPGAWNTGELFF. The CDR3, as DNA: TGCAGTGCTTCGAGGCCGGGGGCCTGGAACACCGGGGAGCTGTTTTTT.

This clonotype came up many times. The rearrangement uses TRBV7-2 and TRBJ2-3; D is uncertain. The CDR3 covers 13 residues. Germline-derived CDR1 and CDR2 are SGHTA and FQGNSA. Trimming removed 1 base at V and 4 bases at J, with 6 bases between. The CDR3 DNA reads TGTGCCAGCAGCTTAGGCTTCGCAGATACGCAGTATTTT. Protein: CASSLGFADTQYF.

On this clonotype itself: A read error may explain this, as a much larger clone is one base away. This rearrangement joins TRBV7-3 to TRBJ1-5; TRBD1 aligns across 8 bases. The length of the CDR3 is 20 residues. Per germline, CDR1 SGHTA and CDR2 FQGTGA. CDR3 sequence (DNA): TGTGCCAGCAGCTTAAAGGGGAAGGACAGGGTGAACTATAGCAATAAGCCCCAGCATTTT. Translating it yields CASSLKGKDRVNYSNKPQHF.

This clonotype was counted ten times or more. The rearrangement joins TRBV7-9 to TRBJ2-2; 7 positions agree with TRBD1. Germline loops: CDR1 SEHNR, CDR2 FQNEAQ (reference sequence). This CDR3 is built from 14 residues. V gave up 3 bases and J gave up 4 bases; unmatched junction bases: 2. The CDR3 loop reads CASSFGTVTGELFF. For the CDR3, the DNA is TGTGCCAGCAGCTTCGGGACAGTCACCGGGGAGCTGTTTTTT.

This clonotype was seen ten or more times. The rearrangement joins TRBV24-1 to TRBJ2-2, with D possibly TRBD2 on 6 matching bases. CDR3 length equals 16 residues. The ends were cut back, 5 bases at V and 5 bases at J, with 17 bases in the middle. Germline CDR1 and CDR2: KGHDR and SFDVKD. CDR3 in amino acids: CATSADIFGGTGELFF. The CDR3 DNA is TGTGCCACCAGTGCGGACATTTTTGGAGGGACCGGGGAGCTGTTTTTT.

In this sample, this clonotype turned up many times. The gene calls are TRBV28 and TRBJ1-1; D uncertain. The CDR3 has 11 residues. V was clipped by 2 bases and J by 11 bases, with 9 bases between them. Per the germline V gene, CDR1 is MDHEN and CDR2 is SYDVKM. Here the CDR3 reads CASSLGKAAFF. The CDR3 DNA sequence: TGTGCCAGCAGTTTAGGAAAGGCGGCTTTCTTT.

This clonotype was recorded at least ten times. The chain employs TRBV20-1 and TRBJ2-7; 8 bases line up with TRBD2. CDR1 DFQATT and CDR2 SNEGSKA come from the germline V gene (reference sequence). With 0 bases clipped from V and 0 bases from J, the junction kept 4 bases outside the gene matches. There are 15 residues in the CDR3. The CDR3 loop is CSARDDGRASYEQYF. As DNA, the CDR3 is TGCAGTGCTAGAGATGACGGGAGGGCCTCCTACGAGCAGTACTTC.

The table lists this clonotype with a few counts. This rearrangement joins TRBV25-1 to TRBJ2-2; 8 bases fit TRBD1. The CDR3 length is 15 residues. Per germline, CDR1 MGHDK and CDR2 SYGVNS. The V and J ends lost 8 bases and 6 bases, in that order; junction bases with no gene match: 11. CDR3 sequence reads: CASGLNRGAPGELFF. The DNA for the CDR3 is TGTGCCAGCGGACTCAACAGGGGGGCCCCCGGGGAGCTGTTTTTT.

At least ten counts were recorded for this clonotype. The chain recombines TRBV28 with TRBJ1-2; D might be TRBD1 (6 bases). V was trimmed by 4 bases and J by 6 bases, leaving 18 bases between them. The CDR3 extends over 15 amino acids. CDR1 MDHEN and CDR2 SYDVKM come from the germline V gene. In DNA, the CDR3 is TGTGCCAGCAGTTATAACCCCCCGGGGGCAAATGGCTACACCTTC. This translates into CASSYNPPGANGYTF.

This clonotype has a count of ten or more. The chain links TRBV20-1 to TRBJ2-1; 7 bases fit TRBD2. Germline trimming cut 3 bases from V and 7 bases from J; bases unmatched to any gene: 9. Germline loops: CDR1 DFQATT, CDR2 SNEGSKA (reference sequence). The CDR3 runs 14 residues. The CDR3 nucleotides are TGCAGTGCTAGCAGTCTAGCGGAGGGGAATGAGCAGTTCTTC. Protein product: CSASSLAEGNEQFF.